A selection of T cell receptor beta chains follows, all from one sample in a study of response to subunit inactivated influenza vaccine. TCRdb re-analysed the RT-PCR reads in MiXCR, keeping a single row per CDR3 protein. The repertoire holds roughly 790,000 distinct CDR3 sequences, with 21% as singletons. Sequencing used PBMCs from blood, obtained around 5 days after vaccination. Source of these receptors: a man in his fifties or sixties who received an inactivated influenza vaccine. Both conserved end residues are part of each CDR3. Fields, in order: D gene, V gene, J gene, CDR3 protein. The D gene is left open where the match is weak.

NA	TRBV5-1	TRBJ2-3	CASSLEGGPPLQYF
NA	TRBV5-6	TRBJ2-1	CASNLAGTTYDEQFF
TRBD1	TRBV5-1	TRBJ2-5	CASSLTSGQGNGETQYF
TRBD1	TRBV10-1	TRBJ1-1	CASRRTGEGEAFF
TRBD2	TRBV12-3/TRBV12-4	TRBJ2-3	CASSIGLAGPTDTQYF
TRBD1	TRBV20-1	TRBJ2-5	CSARDETGTGGETQYF
NA	TRBV10-3	TRBJ2-1	CAIGSNNEQFF
TRBD1	TRBV28	TRBJ2-1	CASSVTGSGDEQFF
TRBD2	TRBV20-1	TRBJ2-7	CSASVQRGTYEQYF
NA	TRBV15	TRBJ2-4	CATSGIGRPAKNIQYF
NA	TRBV5-1	TRBJ2-2	CASSLAEVHTGELFF
NA	TRBV2	TRBJ2-1	CASSDISGGQFF
NA	TRBV20-1	TRBJ2-3	CCARDGDGVRGPDTQYF
NA	TRBV29-1	TRBJ2-5	CSANGGAWETQYF
NA	TRBV20-1	TRBJ2-7	CSARHPRQVSYEQYF
NA	TRBV7-2	TRBJ2-2	CASTSTAGSGELFF
TRBD1	TRBV4-2	TRBJ2-3	CASSQDVFGTGVHTQYF
NA	TRBV28	TRBJ2-1	CASSLLRDRDEQFF
NA	TRBV7-9	TRBJ2-3	CASSKRGFGGSSDTQYF
NA	TRBV28	TRBJ2-2	CASSPQTWRELFF
NA	TRBV5-1	TRBJ2-1	CASSLALSTSYNEQFF
TRBD2	TRBV29-1	TRBJ2-7	CSVGLAVDYEQYF
NA	TRBV20-1	TRBJ2-1	CSARARTARLSYNEQFF
NA	TRBV11-2	TRBJ1-5	CASSDSHNQPQHF
NA	TRBV7-8	TRBJ1-5	CASSPDRFNQPQHF
TRBD2	TRBV11-2	TRBJ2-5	CASTQGLAGTETQYF
NA	TRBV20-1	TRBJ1-2	CSARDRNRLKDGYTF
TRBD2	TRBV4-2	TRBJ2-3	CASSQRLAGGADTQYF
NA	TRBV20-1	TRBJ1-1	CSAIGVNTEAFF
TRBD1	TRBV11-2	TRBJ2-1	CASSSPDRARGNEQFF
TRBD2	TRBV20-1	TRBJ2-3	CSARTSGGASTDTQYF
NA	TRBV11-2	TRBJ1-4	CASSRRTASRYRRTREKLFF
TRBD1	TRBV20-1	TRBJ2-2	CSVNRGPGELFF